Below, 17 T cell receptor beta chains from the same sample are listed, as sequenced in a study of vaccination and CD4 T cells after COVID-19. Treatment meaning: approximately nine-day PBMC culture with coronavirus spike peptide pools or control peptides (ViraFEST assay). Cultured CD4+ T cell DNA was sequenced using the Oncomine TCR Beta short-read assay. TCRdb reprocessed the PCR reads with MiXCR, giving one entry per CDR3 protein. The sample contains about 4,600 distinct CDR3 sequences, approximately 45% of which appear only once. Which antigens these TCRs recognize remains unknown. Material: CD4+ T cells from blood, cultured in vitro. The receptors derive from a human donor who had recovered from COVID-19.

Comment on this clonotype: A read error may account for a junction end that differs from germline. This sequence joins TRBV20-1 and TRBJ1-2; no clear D. CDR3 length equals 13 residues. Germline lookup yields CDR1 DFQATT and CDR2 SNEGSKA (reference sequence). The chain's CDR3 is CSARATENYGYTF. The CDR3 region has the DNA TGTAGTGCTAGAGCGACCGAGAACTATGGCTACACCTTC.

The V and J genes are TRBV20-1 and TRBJ1-1; D ambiguous. The CDR3 length is 14 residues. The germline gives CDR1 DFQATT, CDR2 SNEGSKA (reference sequence). Trimming removed 0 bases from V and 0 bases from J, with 8 bases in between. In nucleotides, the CDR3 is TGCAGTGCTAGAGAGGCGCGAGTGAACACTGAAGCTTTCTTT. As protein: CSAREARVNTEAFF.

The chain joins TRBV2 to TRBJ1-6, with 10 nucleotides matching TRBD1. The CDR3 length is 14 residues. The ends lost 3 bases at V and 19 bases at J; junction bases unmatched: 12. Germline values: CDR1 SNHLY, CDR2 FYNNEI. CDR3 DNA: TGTGCCAGCAGTGACCGGGACAGGGGACTGTCGCTGCACTTT. Translated, it gives CASSDRDRGLSLHF.

The chain has TRBV2 and TRBJ1-1; possibly TRBD1 for D (6 bases). The V gene lost 6 bases and the J gene lost 4 bases, with 12 bases spanning the gap. This CDR3 has 13 amino acids. Germline V gene data show CDR1 as SNHLY and CDR2 as FYNNEI. The CDR3 DNA is TGTGCCAGCAGCTCAGGGGCTGGCACTGAAGCTTTCTTT. Protein: CASSSGAGTEAFF.

The chain recombines TRBV7-9 with TRBJ1-1; 8 bases line up with TRBD1. The CDR3 loop spans 12 amino acids. The V and J ends lost 5 bases and 10 bases, in that order; junction bases with no gene match: 6. CDR1 SEHNR and CDR2 FQNEAQ come from the germline V gene (reference sequence). The DNA for the CDR3 is TGTGCCAGCAGCCAGGACAGGGCATTAGCTTTCTTT. It translates to CASSQDRALAFF. The variable domain in full, completed from reference TRBV7-9 and TRBJ1-1, reads DTGVSQNPRHKITKRGQNVTFRCDPISEHNRLYWYRQTLGQGPEFLTYFQNEAQLEKSRLLSDRFSAERPKGSFSTLEIQRTEQGDSAMYLCASSQDRALAFFGQGTRLTVV.

By share, this clonotype counts as medium-sized. V is TRBV12-3 or TRBV12-4 and J is TRBJ2-7; TRBD1 matches at 12 bases. The V gene end was trimmed by 2 bases and the J gene end by 4 bases; junction bases not matched to a gene: 6. This CDR3 is 16 amino acids long. The CDR3 loop is CASSLYGTGGVYEQYF. The CDR3 DNA reads as TGTGCCAGCAGTTTATATGGGACAGGGGGCGTGTACGAGCAGTACTTC.

For the CDR3, the DNA is TGTGCCAGCAGGGACAGGGATCGAAAACTGTTTTTT. Amino acids: CASRDRDRKLFF. The chain joins TRBV6-2 or TRBV6-3 to TRBJ1-4; 8 nucleotides align to TRBD1. In germline, CDR1 is MNHEY, CDR2 SVGEGT. CDR3 length: 12 amino acids. V lost 6 bases to trimming and J lost 10 bases; unmatched junction nucleotides: 4.

This chain uses TRBV19 with TRBJ1-5; TRBD1 might be the D (6 bases). The germline V gene encodes CDR1 LNHDA and CDR2 SQIVND (reference sequence). Trimming stripped 2 bases from V and 6 bases from J, with 11 bases between. This CDR3 has 14 amino acids. The CDR3: CASSIWGLGQPQHF. The CDR3 DNA is TGTGCCAGTAGTATATGGGGGCTAGGTCAGCCCCAGCATTTT.

The chain employs TRBV20-1 and TRBJ2-1; 11 bases map to TRBD2. This CDR3 comprises 16 residues. CDR1 is DFQATT and CDR2 is SNEGSKA in the germline V gene (reference sequence). J gave up 5 bases and V 6 bases, and 12 bases lay outside the gene matches. CDR3 sequence: CSAPTPTTSGDNEQFF. The CDR3 nucleotides are TGCAGTGCCCCGACCCCCACGACTAGCGGGGACAATGAGCAGTTCTTC.

The V and J genes are TRBV4-2 and TRBJ2-3, with D possibly being TRBD1 (6 bases). The CDR3 is 16 amino acids. The V gene lost 1 base and the J gene lost 2 bases, with 13 bases spanning the gap. Per germline, CDR1 LGHNA and CDR2 YNFKEQ. CDR3 in DNA: TGTGCCAGCAGCCAAGGTTCCAGGGGCCCCACAGATACGCAGTATTTT. This gives the protein CASSQGSRGPTDTQYF.

The chain links TRBV20-1 to TRBJ1-5; D gene ambiguous. The CDR3 totals 14 residues. The germline CDR1 and CDR2 sequences are DFQATT and SNEGSKA (reference sequence). With 3 bases removed from V and 0 bases from J, the gap between germline ends came to 9 bases. The CDR3 sequence: CSARDPDSNQPQHF. CDR3 in DNA: TGCAGTGCTAGGGACCCTGATAGCAATCAGCCCCAGCATTTT.

The rearrangement links TRBV6-1 to TRBJ1-2, with D possibly being TRBD1 (5 bases). Looked up from germline, CDR1 is MNHNS and CDR2 is SASEGT. V gave up 6 bases and J gave up 9 bases, with 17 bases separating them. This CDR3 comprises 13 residues. The CDR3 region has the DNA TGTGCCAGCAGGGGGACTACGGGAGATAGCTACACCTTC. Its protein product is CASRGTTGDSYTF.

The genes are TRBV7-2 and TRBJ1-6, with D unclear. The CDR3 totals 16 residues. The V end was cut by 3 bases, the J end by 0 bases, with 9 bases between. Germline values: CDR1 SGHTA, CDR2 FQGNSA. CDR3 loop: CASSLMANSYNSPLHF. The DNA of the CDR3 is TGTGCCAGCAGCTTGATGGCGAACTCCTATAATTCACCCCTCCACTTT.

The CDR3 bases are TGTGCCAGCAGCTTAAGGGAGGGCCGTGGCGGGGAGCTGTTTTTT. This translates into CASSLREGRGGELFF. The J gene is TRBJ2-2, the V gene TRBV11-3; TRBD2 aligns across 7 bases. Trimming took 2 bases from V and 7 from J; bases not matched to a gene: 7. The germline V gene has CDR1 SGHNT and CDR2 YENEEA. The CDR3 loop spans 15 amino acids.

The chain joins TRBV6-5 to TRBJ1-5, with D unclear. This CDR3 has 15 residues. Germline CDR1 and CDR2: MNHEY and SVGAGI. V dropped 0 bases and J dropped 4 bases, with 10 bases sitting between them. In DNA form, the CDR3 reads TGTGCCAGCAGTTACTCGATCTACCGGAATCAGCCCCAGCATTTT. Its protein is CASSYSIYRNQPQHF.

V usage is TRBV6-1 and J usage is TRBJ1-2; perhaps TRBD1 as D (6 bases). The ends were cut back, 1 base at V and 4 bases at J, with 10 bases in the middle. CDR1 is MNHNS and CDR2 is SASEGT in the germline V gene. The length of the CDR3 is 14 residues. The CDR3 region has the DNA TGTGCCAGCAGTGAAGGGGACACCATCTATGGCTACACCTTC. Amino acids: CASSEGDTIYGYTF.

By frequency in the sample, this clonotype is large. The rearrangement joins TRBV6-1 to TRBJ2-2; D might be TRBD1 or TRBD2, each matching 5 bases. V lost 11 bases, J lost 2 bases, and 24 bases lay in between. This CDR3 comprises 17 residues. The germline gives CDR1 MNHNS, CDR2 SASEGT. CDR3 region: CAAARRYTGTNTGELFF. CDR3 DNA: TGTGCCGCCGCCCGCCGCTATACCGGGACCAACACCGGGGAGCTGTTTTTT.